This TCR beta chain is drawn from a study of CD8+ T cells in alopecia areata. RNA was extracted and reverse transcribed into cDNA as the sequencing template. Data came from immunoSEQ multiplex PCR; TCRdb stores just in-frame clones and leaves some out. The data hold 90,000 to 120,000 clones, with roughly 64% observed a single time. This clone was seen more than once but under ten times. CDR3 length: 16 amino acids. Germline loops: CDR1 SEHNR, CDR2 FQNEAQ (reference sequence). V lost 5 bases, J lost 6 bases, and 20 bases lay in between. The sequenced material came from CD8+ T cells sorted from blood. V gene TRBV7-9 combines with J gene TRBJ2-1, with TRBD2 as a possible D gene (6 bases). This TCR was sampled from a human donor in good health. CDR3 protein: CASSPPSAGLANEQFF. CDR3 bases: TGTGCCAGCAGCCCACCTAGCGCTGGGTTGGCCAATGAGCAGTTCTTC.